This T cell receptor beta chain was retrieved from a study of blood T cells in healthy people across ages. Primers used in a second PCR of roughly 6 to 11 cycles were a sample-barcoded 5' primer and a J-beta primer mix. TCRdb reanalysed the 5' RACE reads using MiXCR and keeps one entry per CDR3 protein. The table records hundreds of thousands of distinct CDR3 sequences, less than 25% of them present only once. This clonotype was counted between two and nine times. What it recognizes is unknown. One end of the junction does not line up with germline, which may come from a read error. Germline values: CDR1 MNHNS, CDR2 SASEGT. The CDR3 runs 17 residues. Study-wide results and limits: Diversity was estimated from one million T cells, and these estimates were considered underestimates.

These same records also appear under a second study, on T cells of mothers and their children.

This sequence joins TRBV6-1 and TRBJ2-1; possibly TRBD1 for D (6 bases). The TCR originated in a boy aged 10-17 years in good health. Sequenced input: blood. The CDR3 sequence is CASCDRLPFAANNEQFF. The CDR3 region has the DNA TGTGCCAGCTGTGACAGGTTGCCCTTTGCGGCCAACAATGAGCAGTTCTTC.